This T cell receptor (beta chain) comes out of a study of CD4+ T cells in melanoma (dated by TCRdb to between 2021 and 2024). Describing the broader study: Neoantigen-specific CD4+ T cells in human melanoma were investigated in the study. Beyond this particular receptor, the publication reports: The report described a correlation between neoantigen-specific CD4+ T cells and the function of CD8+ T cells, macrophages and B cells. Neoantigen-specific CD4+ T cells in melanoma were reported to have a range of differentiation states.

This clone was observed a few times. No cognate antigen has been identified for it. No base-level quality is on record; no much larger clone is a single base apart. V loses 0 bases, J loses 3 bases, and the germline ends lie 9 bases apart. The germline V gene yields SGHRS for CDR1 and YFSETQ for CDR2. From the cysteine through the phenylalanine, the CDR3 covers 14 amino acids. The kept DNA is CDR3 alone, 42 bases in frame from the first base. Donors were patients with melanoma. Library construction relied on the immunoSEQ multiplex PCR assay. TCRdb obtained this table from immuneACCESS and retained in-frame rearrangements with V and J assigned. These tables miss some clones; where compared with another copy, unresolved V genes account for less than half of the shortfall, and the remainder is unexplained. This sample holds approximately 15,000 clones; less than 70% were observed only once. The top ten clonotypes cover 14% of the sample.

This clonotype originated in a human donor with melanoma. The rearranged chain carries TRBV5-1 and TRBJ1-2; confidence is insufficient to name the D gene. The sequencing sample was made of cells from a culture (not recorded whether cultured in vitro). The CDR3 has the sequence CASSLEPRDYGYTF. The nucleotides read TGCGCCAGCAGCTTGGAACCCAGAGACTATGGCTACACCTTC.